A single sample gave rise to the 15 T cell receptor beta chains below, sequenced in a study of neurological immune-mediated disorders. One entry per CDR3 protein, called by TCRdb with MiXCR from the 5' RACE reads. The sample has 50,000 or so distinct CDR3 sequences, around 10% seen once. Sample: PBMCs. All receptors derive from a woman aged 40 to 50 with HTLV-1-associated myelopathy (HAM/TSP).

This clonotype was seen many times. The rearrangement uses TRBV24-1 and TRBJ1-1, with 9 bases lining up with TRBD1. This CDR3 has 15 residues. The germline V gene encodes CDR1 KGHDR and CDR2 SFDVKD. V shed 2 bases and J 2 bases; nucleotides not matched to a gene: 2. CDR3 bases: TGTGCCACCAGTGATTCGACAGGGGGAAACACTGAAGCTTTCTTT. Amino acids: CATSDSTGGNTEAFF.

This clonotype was seen many times. The chain has TRBV2 and TRBJ1-1; D gene unclear. V lost 8 bases, J lost 1 base, and 11 bases lay in between. The CDR3 sequence is 13 residues long. Per the germline V gene, CDR1 is SNHLY and CDR2 is FYNNEI. The CDR3, as DNA: TGTGCCAGCTCACAAGGCCCGAACACTGAAGCTTTCTTT. Protein product: CASSQGPNTEAFF. Full variable domain (remainder filled in from reference TRBV2 and TRBJ1-1): EPEVTQTPSHQVTQMGQEVILRCVPISNHLYFYWYRQILGQKVEFLVSFYNNEISEKSEIFDDQFSVERPDGSNFTLKIRSTKLEDSAMYFCASSQGPNTEAFFGQGTRLTVV.

This clonotype was found many times. The V gene is TRBV30, the J gene TRBJ2-2; TRBD2 matches at 8 bases. Germline CDR1 is GTSNPN and CDR2 is SVGIG (reference sequence). The CDR3 runs 13 residues. The trim removed 5 bases at V and 7 bases at J, leaving 6 bases unmatched. The CDR3 loop reads CAWAGGSGGELFF. The CDR3 nucleotides are TGTGCCTGGGCGGGGGGATCGGGCGGGGAGCTGTTTTTT.

There are many counts of this clonotype. One junction end disagrees with the germline gene, perhaps due to a read error. The chain links TRBV6-1 to TRBJ1-2; possibly TRBD1 for D (6 bases). From germline, CDR1 is MNHNS and CDR2 SASEGT. The CDR3 is made up of 11 amino acids. CDR3 bases: TGTGCCAGCAGTGAAGCTCGGGACACATCCTTC. Encoded protein: CASSEARDTSF.

Ten or more counts support this clonotype. V gene TRBV11-2 combines with J gene TRBJ1-6, with unresolved D. The CDR3 has 15 amino acids. V lost 0 bases and J lost 8, with 11 bases in between. The germline gives CDR1 SGHAT, CDR2 FQNNGV. The CDR3 spells CASSLEGSPDSPLHF. The DNA of the CDR3 is TGTGCCAGCAGCTTAGAAGGGTCGCCCGATTCACCCCTCCACTTT. Complete variable domain (other parts from reference TRBV11-2 and TRBJ1-6): EAGVAQSPRYKIIEKRQSVAFWCNPISGHATLYWYQQILGQGPKLLIQFQNNGVVDDSQLPKDRFSAERLKGVDSTLKIQPAKLEDSAVYLCASSLEGSPDSPLHFGNGTRLTVT.

This clonotype was found a few times. The CDR3, as DNA: TGTGCCAGCAGCTCGACAGGGGCCCGTTCCTACGAGCAGTACTTC. The encoded protein is CASSSTGARSYEQYF. This chain joins TRBV7-9 and TRBJ2-7; 8 bases fit TRBD1. Germline trimming cut 4 bases from V and 1 base from J; bases unmatched to any gene: 6. Germline CDR1 and CDR2: SEHNR and FQNEAQ (reference sequence). CDR3 size: 15 residues. The full variable domain, in which reference TRBV7-9 and TRBJ2-7 provide the parts outside the CDR3, is DTGVSQNPRHKITKRGQNVTFRCDPISEHNRLYWYRQTLGQGPEFLTYFQNEAQLEKSRLLSDRFSAERPKGSFSTLEIQRTEQGDSAMYLCASSSTGARSYEQYFGPGTRLTVT.

This clonotype was seen ten or more times. The V call is TRBV20-1, the J call TRBJ2-1; D unresolved. The CDR3 is made up of 14 amino acids. V was trimmed by 1 base and J by 7 bases, leaving 14 bases between them. CDR1 and CDR2 from the germline V gene are DFQATT and SNEGSKA (reference sequence). In DNA form, the CDR3 reads TGCAGTGCTAGAGGCGGCGGAGCCCGGAATGAGCAGTTCTTC. This gives the protein CSARGGGARNEQFF.

A remark on this clonotype: Its ends do not fully match the called genes, so a read error is possible. The V and J genes are TRBV4-3 and TRBJ2-5; TRBD2 matches at 9 bases. The CDR3 is 17 residues long. In germline, CDR1 is LGHNA, CDR2 YSLEER. The CDR3 DNA reads TGCGCCAGTAGCCCGACTGGCGGGGGGGCCGACCAAGAGACCCAGTACTTC. It translates to CASSPTGGGADQETQYF.

This clonotype was seen ten or more times. The rearrangement links TRBV10-3 to TRBJ2-3; TRBD1 is a possible D gene (6 bases). From germline, CDR1 is ENHRY and CDR2 SYGVKD. V was shortened by 10 bases and J by 2 bases, with 16 bases between the two germline ends. CDR3 size: 14 residues. Here the CDR3 DNA reads TGTGCCACCCGACAGGACTCAAACACAGATACGCAGTATTTT. Its translation is CATRQDSNTDTQYF.

This clonotype was seen ten or more times. CDR3 DNA sequence: TGTGCCAGCAGCTTTGACACGTACCAAGAGACCCAGTACTTC. Amino acid sequence: CASSFDTYQETQYF. This chain joins TRBV7-2 and TRBJ2-5; D call uncertain. CDR1 is SGHTA and CDR2 is FQGNSA in the germline V gene. With 3 bases removed from V and 0 bases from J, the gap between germline ends came to 8 bases. There are 14 residues in the CDR3.

Remarks on this clonotype: A much larger clone is a single base away; this may be a read error. The chain carries TRBV6-2 or TRBV6-3 and TRBJ2-7, with a tentative D call TRBD1 (5 bases). Germline CDR1 is MNHEY and CDR2 is SVGEGT. Trimming shortened V by 5 bases and J by 1 base, and 15 bases separated the two germline ends. The CDR3 sequence is 15 residues long. The DNA for the CDR3 is TGTGCCAGCAGTAACGAAAGGGGCCGTTCCTACGAGCAGTACTTC. Amino acids: CASSNERGRSYEQYF.

In its sample, this clonotype was seen many times. V usage is TRBV6-2 or TRBV6-3 and J usage is TRBJ1-2; D is undetermined. Germline V gene data show CDR1 as MNHEY and CDR2 as SVGEGT. This CDR3 has 13 amino acids. V was pared by 2 bases and J by 3 bases, with 7 bases between. The DNA for the CDR3 is TGTGCCAGCAGTTACGGCCGGTACTATGGCTACACCTTC. Its translation is CASSYGRYYGYTF.

This clonotype was detected many times. This chain links TRBV11-2 with TRBJ2-2; D is perhaps TRBD1 or TRBD2 (6 bases each). The CDR3 totals 16 residues. With 3 bases removed from V and 6 bases from J, the gap between germline ends came to 17 bases. The germline V gene encodes CDR1 SGHAT and CDR2 FQNNGV. CDR3 in amino acids: CASSFTRRGVPGELFF. In DNA, the CDR3 is TGTGCCAGCAGCTTCACCAGGAGGGGGGTCCCCGGGGAGCTGTTTTTT. Full variable domain (remainder filled in from reference TRBV11-2 and TRBJ2-2): EAGVAQSPRYKIIEKRQSVAFWCNPISGHATLYWYQQILGQGPKLLIQFQNNGVVDDSQLPKDRFSAERLKGVDSTLKIQPAKLEDSAVYLCASSFTRRGVPGELFFGEGSRLTVL.

At least ten counts were recorded for this clonotype. J is TRBJ1-5 and V is TRBV10-3; D call uncertain. The CDR3 spans 15 residues. The germline V and J ends were trimmed by 0 bases and 4 bases, with 10 bases remaining between them. From germline, CDR1 is ENHRY and CDR2 SYGVKD. The CDR3 DNA reads as TGTGCCATCAGTGAGTCGATCCAGCGAAATCAGCCCCAGCATTTT. It codes for CAISESIQRNQPQHF.

This clonotype was counted at least ten times. The chain has TRBV2 and TRBJ2-3; 8 bases agree with TRBD2. The CDR3 spans 15 residues. The V gene's germline CDR1 is SNHLY and CDR2 FYNNEI. Trimming removed 5 bases from V and 3 bases from J; junction bases left unmatched: 7. The CDR3 nucleotides are TGTGCCAGCAGTCTCTTAGCGGGGAGTACAGATACGCAGTATTTT. It yields the protein CASSLLAGSTDTQYF.